Each of the 26 T cell receptor beta chains below was sequenced from the same sample in a study of T-cell memory formation after mild COVID-19 (dated by TCRdb to the early 2020s). The receptor library was made with 5' RACE. This sample was sequenced with an Illumina NovaSeq 6000. TCRdb cleaned the public reads at Q25 with fastp, built clones with MiXCR and kept in-frame beta chains. Each entry is one CDR3 protein sequence, shown with its most common DNA and genes. The sample data list about 200,000 distinct CDR3 sequences, and over 7.5% of these were observed just once. Jointly, the top ten make up roughly 4% of the sample. The sample was PBMCs or a T cell subset sorted from them (not recorded which). The receptor set was obtained from a man aged 18 to 35 who had mild COVID-19 (a few samples of this study predate the infection). The sample titles of this study are shuffled in the database, so cell type and time point are left out; the donor was told from shared clones.

This clonotype was detected only a few times. This chain connects TRBV9 to TRBJ2-7; 7 positions match TRBD2. CDR3 length: 13 residues. The ends lost 4 bases at V and 6 bases at J; junction bases unmatched: 7. Looked up from germline, CDR1 is SGDLS and CDR2 is YYNGEE. The CDR3 sequence is CASSPIPGGEQYV. The CDR3 bases are TGTGCCAGCAGCCCCATTCCGGGGGGCGAGCAGTACGTC.

This clonotype came up many times. This chain links TRBV29-1 with TRBJ2-5, with D possibly being TRBD2 (6 bases). CDR3 length: 12 residues. Trimming shortened V by 5 bases and J by 3 bases, and 10 bases separated the two germline ends. In germline, CDR1 is SQVTM, CDR2 ANQGSEA. The CDR3: CSVRGAKETQYF. Here the CDR3 DNA reads TGCAGCGTTCGCGGGGCAAAAGAGACCCAGTACTTC.

This clonotype came up many times. This chain connects TRBV5-4 to TRBJ2-3; TRBD2 is a possible D gene (7 bases). CDR1 is SGHNT, CDR2 YYREEE, per germline (reference sequence). V dropped 4 bases and J dropped 2 bases, with 11 bases sitting between them. This CDR3 comprises 14 residues. The CDR3 DNA follows: TGTGCCAGCAGCAGGGGGGGTCCCACAGATACGCAGTATTTT. Residues: CASSRGGPTDTQYF. The variable domain in full, completed from reference TRBV5-4 and TRBJ2-3, reads ETGVTQSPTHLIKTRGQQVTLRCSSQSGHNTVSWYQQALGQGPQFIFQYYREEENGRGNFPPRFSGLQFPNYSSELNVNALELDDSALYLCASSRGGPTDTQYFGPGTRLTVL.

This clonotype was seen a few times. The chain uses TRBV12-3 or TRBV12-4 and TRBJ1-2, with 11 bases lining up with TRBD1. V gave up 6 bases and J gave up 7 bases; unmatched junction bases: 1. This CDR3 has 12 amino acids. CDR3 region: CASRGTGGGYTF. DNA for the CDR3: TGTGCCAGCAGGGGGACAGGGGGTGGCTACACCTTC.

This clonotype was observed a few times. V and J are TRBV5-1 and TRBJ1-1; the D gene is possibly TRBD1 (5 bases). V dropped 2 bases and J dropped 2 bases, with 10 bases sitting between them. Germline loops: CDR1 SGHRS, CDR2 YFSETQ. The CDR3 loop spans 14 amino acids. The CDR3 DNA follows: TGCGCCAGCAGCTTTGCAGGGCTAAACACTGAAGCTTTCTTT. It is translated as CASSFAGLNTEAFF.

Only a few counts were recorded for this clonotype. The rearrangement uses TRBV12-3 or TRBV12-4 and TRBJ1-5; maybe TRBD1 (5 bases). The CDR3 loop spans 15 amino acids. V lost 5 bases to trimming and J lost 5 bases, with 16 bases between them. CDR3 sequence (DNA): TGTGCCAGCAGTACCGGACGGGAGGGGCATCAGCCCCAGCATTTT. Protein sequence: CASSTGREGHQPQHF.

This clonotype is a singleton in its sample. The genes are TRBV7-9 and TRBJ1-1, with 8 bases fitting TRBD1. V lost 1 base, J lost 5 bases, and 6 bases stayed unmatched. Germline V gene data show CDR1 as SEHNR and CDR2 as FQNEAQ (reference sequence). The CDR3 contains 15 residues. The DNA for the CDR3 is TGTGCCAGCAGCTTAGGGACAGGGTGGGGTACTGAAGCTTTCTTT. Translated, it gives CASSLGTGWGTEAFF.

This clonotype has only a few counts. The chain is built from TRBV7-3 and TRBJ2-1; D ambiguous. V shed 4 bases and J shed 9 bases, with 10 bases lying between them. Germline V gene data show CDR1 as SGHTA and CDR2 as FQGTGA. The CDR3 has 12 amino acids. CDR3: CASSSQVGEQFF. The CDR3 DNA is TGTGCCAGCAGCTCCCAGGTGGGTGAGCAGTTCTTC.

This clonotype was observed many times. The V and J genes are TRBV4-1 and TRBJ1-1; possible D gene TRBD1, 6 bases. Germline values: CDR1 MGHRA, CDR2 YSYEKL. The CDR3 contains 15 residues. V lost 5 bases, J lost 10 bases, and 23 bases lay in between. The CDR3 loop is CASSINRVGRPGAFF. In nucleotides, the CDR3 is TGCGCCAGCAGCATAAACAGGGTCGGGAGACCTGGAGCTTTCTTT.

V gene TRBV6-2 or TRBV6-3 combines with J gene TRBJ1-6; D is unclear. This CDR3 is 13 amino acids long. Trimming removed 10 bases at V and 5 bases at J, with 12 bases between. CDR1 is MNHEY, CDR2 SVGEGT, per germline. The chain's CDR3 is CATHSTNNSPLHF. The CDR3 DNA follows: TGTGCCACCCACTCTACGAATAATTCACCCCTCCACTTT.

This clonotype was counted only a few times. V usage is TRBV12-3 or TRBV12-4 and J usage is TRBJ2-2; D gene ambiguous. The CDR3 is made up of 14 amino acids. The V and J ends lost 2 bases and 4 bases respectively, with 8 bases between them. CDR3 loop: CASSLSGSTGELFF. DNA for the CDR3: TGTGCCAGCAGTTTATCGGGTTCCACCGGGGAGCTGTTTTTT.

CDR3 bases: TGTGCCAGCGGTCAAGTTAGGGACGGGAGAAAACTTTATAGCAATCAGCCCCAGCATTTT. This encodes CASGQVRDGRKLYSNQPQHF. This rearrangement joins TRBV6-4 to TRBJ1-5, with a tentative D call TRBD1 (5 bases). With 8 bases removed from V and 0 bases from J, the gap between germline ends came to 29 bases. The germline gives CDR1 MRHNA, CDR2 SNTAGT. The CDR3 has 20 residues.

This clonotype turned up a few times. V is TRBV5-1 and J is TRBJ1-1; D unclear. V gave up 0 bases and J gave up 1 base, with 4 bases separating them. CDR1 and CDR2 from the germline V gene are SGHRS and YFSETQ. The CDR3 has 13 residues. The CDR3 here is CASSLVSNTEAFF. In DNA form, the CDR3 reads TGCGCCAGCAGCTTGGTGTCGAACACTGAAGCTTTCTTT.

This clonotype was detected a few times. The V and J genes are TRBV5-6 and TRBJ2-2, with TRBD2 identical over 7 bases. This CDR3 is built from 13 residues. V trimming: 4 bases; J trimming: 7 bases; junction bases outside the gene matches: 4. In germline, CDR1 is SGHDT, CDR2 YYEEEE. The CDR3 reads CASSVLANGELFF. The CDR3 coding sequence is TGTGCCAGCAGCGTACTAGCGAACGGGGAGCTGTTTTTT.

The chain carries TRBV9 and TRBJ1-6; D possibly corresponds to TRBD1 (5 bases). The CDR3 is 15 amino acids. The V end was cut by 0 bases, the J end by 9 bases, with 13 bases between. Germline loops: CDR1 SGDLS, CDR2 YYNGEE. This chain's CDR3 is CASSVGSSGVSPLHF. The CDR3 region has the DNA TGTGCCAGCAGCGTAGGTTCCTCGGGGGTTTCACCCCTCCACTTT. Together with reference TRBV9 and TRBJ1-6, the CDR3 gives the full variable domain: DSGVTQTPKHLITATGQRVTLRCSPRSGDLSVYWYQQSLDQGLQFLIQYYNGEERAKGNILERFSAQQFPDLHSELNLSSLELGDSALYFCASSVGSSGVSPLHFGNGTRLTVT.

This clonotype was recorded at least ten times. The chain carries TRBV5-1 and TRBJ2-3; TRBD1 might be the D (6 bases). The germline V gene has CDR1 SGHRS and CDR2 YFSETQ. The CDR3 length is 13 residues. V shed 4 bases and J shed 3 bases, with 9 bases lying between them. CDR3 in DNA: TGCGCCAGCAGCACACAGGGAACAGATACGCAGTATTTT. Translated: CASSTQGTDTQYF. The full variable domain, in which reference TRBV5-1 and TRBJ2-3 provide the parts outside the CDR3, is KAGVTQTPRYLIKTRGQQVTLSCSPISGHRSVSWYQQTPGQGLQFLFEYFSETQRNKGNFPGRFSGRQFSNSRSEMNVSTLELGDSALYLCASSTQGTDTQYFGPGTRLTVL.

The chain is built from TRBV6-1 and TRBJ2-7; D is ambiguous. This CDR3 has 14 residues. Germline-derived CDR1 and CDR2 are MNHNS and SASEGT. Trimming pared 2 bases from V and 0 bases from J, leaving 8 bases between. This CDR3 is CASSEQMSSYEQYF. The CDR3 bases are TGTGCCAGCAGTGAACAGATGAGCTCCTACGAGCAGTACTTC.

There are a few counts of this clonotype. This chain links TRBV23-1 with TRBJ2-1; 8 nucleotides agree with TRBD1. TRBV23-1 is an open reading frame whose function is uncertain. The CDR3 covers 15 residues. Trimming at V came to 6 bases and at J to 3 bases, leaving 7 bases not matched to a gene. The CDR3 DNA reads as TGCGCCAGCAGATCAGGGACAGGATGCTACAATGAGCAGTTCTTC. It specifies CASRSGTGCYNEQFF.

This clonotype was seen repeatedly, ten times or more. The chain has TRBV20-1 and TRBJ2-7; TRBD1 aligns across 7 bases. V was pared by 5 bases and J by 2 bases, with 9 bases of the junction left unmatched. The CDR3 consists of 14 residues. From germline, CDR1 is DFQATT and CDR2 SNEGSKA (reference sequence). CDR3 sequence: CSALRRQGTYEQYF. In nucleotides, the CDR3 is TGCAGTGCTTTAAGAAGACAGGGCACCTACGAGCAGTACTTC.

This clonotype came up many times. V is TRBV7-2 and J is TRBJ2-1, with 7 bases fitting TRBD2. The CDR3 is 15 residues long. Losses at the gene ends were 1 base for V and 3 bases for J; bases not matched to a gene: 3. Germline V gene data show CDR1 as SGHTA and CDR2 as FQGNSA. The CDR3 reads CASSLVASGYNEQFF. The CDR3 nucleotides read TGTGCCAGCAGCTTAGTGGCTAGCGGCTACAATGAGCAGTTCTTC.

This clonotype is judged medium-sized. The chain has TRBV3-1 and TRBJ2-3; unclear D gene. V gave up 1 base and J gave up 6 bases, with 11 bases separating them. Germline CDR1 LGHDT, CDR2 YNNKEL (reference sequence). The length of the CDR3 is 14 residues. CDR3 sequence reads: CASSQAPPPDTQYF. As DNA, the CDR3 is TGTGCCAGCAGCCAAGCACCCCCCCCGGATACGCAGTATTTT.

This clonotype appeared many times. The rearrangement joins TRBV29-1 to TRBJ2-2; 7 bases line up with TRBD1. The CDR3 consists of 14 residues. Germline lookup yields CDR1 SQVTM and CDR2 ANQGSEA. After removal of 6 bases from V and 0 bases from J, the junction contained 4 bases not matched to a gene. Here the CDR3 reads CSVGQATNTGELFF. The CDR3 DNA is TGCAGCGTAGGACAGGCGACGAACACCGGGGAGCTGTTTTTT.

Of note for this clonotype: This may be a read error: a much more frequent sequence differs by one nucleotide. The chain's CDR3 is CASSWGSTDTQYF. Written as DNA, the CDR3 is TGTGCCAGCAGCTGGGGCAGCACAGATACGCAGTATTTT. V and J are TRBV11-2 and TRBJ2-3; D perhaps matches TRBD1 (5 bases). Germline lookup yields CDR1 SGHAT and CDR2 FQNNGV. The CDR3 runs to 13 residues. Trimming cost V 4 bases and J 0 bases, with 5 bases left between them.

The chain carries TRBV4-1 and TRBJ1-6, with D tentatively TRBD1 (6 bases). The CDR3 runs to 21 residues. Deletions cut 5 bases from V and 6 bases from J, with 32 bases between. Germline CDR1 and CDR2: MGHRA and YSYEKL. Here the CDR3 DNA reads TGCGCCAGCAGCTGGAGAGACGGTAGCAGGGGTGTATGGGGGACTAATTCACCCCTCCACTTT. It encodes CASSWRDGSRGVWGTNSPLHF.

There are many counts of this clonotype. The CDR3 bases are TGCGCCAGCAGCTTGTCAGCCATGAACACTGAAGCTTTCTTT. It is translated as CASSLSAMNTEAFF. The chain carries TRBV5-1 and TRBJ1-1; D not certain. Between the trimmed V and J ends, which lost 1 base and 0 bases, there was a span of 7 bases. This CDR3 contains 14 residues. The germline gives CDR1 SGHRS, CDR2 YFSETQ. Combining the CDR3 with reference TRBV5-1 and TRBJ1-1 gives the whole variable domain KAGVTQTPRYLIKTRGQQVTLSCSPISGHRSVSWYQQTPGQGLQFLFEYFSETQRNKGNFPGRFSGRQFSNSRSEMNVSTLELGDSALYLCASSLSAMNTEAFFGQGTRLTVV.

V and J are TRBV6-2 or TRBV6-3 and TRBJ1-2; TRBD1 matches 7 bases. Germline loops: CDR1 MNHEY, CDR2 SVGEGT. V was pared by 8 bases and J by 5 bases, with 8 bases of the junction left unmatched. The CDR3 has 13 residues. The CDR3 reads CASSRGTEYGYTF. The DNA for the CDR3 is TGTGCCAGCTCAAGGGGGACAGAATATGGCTACACCTTC.